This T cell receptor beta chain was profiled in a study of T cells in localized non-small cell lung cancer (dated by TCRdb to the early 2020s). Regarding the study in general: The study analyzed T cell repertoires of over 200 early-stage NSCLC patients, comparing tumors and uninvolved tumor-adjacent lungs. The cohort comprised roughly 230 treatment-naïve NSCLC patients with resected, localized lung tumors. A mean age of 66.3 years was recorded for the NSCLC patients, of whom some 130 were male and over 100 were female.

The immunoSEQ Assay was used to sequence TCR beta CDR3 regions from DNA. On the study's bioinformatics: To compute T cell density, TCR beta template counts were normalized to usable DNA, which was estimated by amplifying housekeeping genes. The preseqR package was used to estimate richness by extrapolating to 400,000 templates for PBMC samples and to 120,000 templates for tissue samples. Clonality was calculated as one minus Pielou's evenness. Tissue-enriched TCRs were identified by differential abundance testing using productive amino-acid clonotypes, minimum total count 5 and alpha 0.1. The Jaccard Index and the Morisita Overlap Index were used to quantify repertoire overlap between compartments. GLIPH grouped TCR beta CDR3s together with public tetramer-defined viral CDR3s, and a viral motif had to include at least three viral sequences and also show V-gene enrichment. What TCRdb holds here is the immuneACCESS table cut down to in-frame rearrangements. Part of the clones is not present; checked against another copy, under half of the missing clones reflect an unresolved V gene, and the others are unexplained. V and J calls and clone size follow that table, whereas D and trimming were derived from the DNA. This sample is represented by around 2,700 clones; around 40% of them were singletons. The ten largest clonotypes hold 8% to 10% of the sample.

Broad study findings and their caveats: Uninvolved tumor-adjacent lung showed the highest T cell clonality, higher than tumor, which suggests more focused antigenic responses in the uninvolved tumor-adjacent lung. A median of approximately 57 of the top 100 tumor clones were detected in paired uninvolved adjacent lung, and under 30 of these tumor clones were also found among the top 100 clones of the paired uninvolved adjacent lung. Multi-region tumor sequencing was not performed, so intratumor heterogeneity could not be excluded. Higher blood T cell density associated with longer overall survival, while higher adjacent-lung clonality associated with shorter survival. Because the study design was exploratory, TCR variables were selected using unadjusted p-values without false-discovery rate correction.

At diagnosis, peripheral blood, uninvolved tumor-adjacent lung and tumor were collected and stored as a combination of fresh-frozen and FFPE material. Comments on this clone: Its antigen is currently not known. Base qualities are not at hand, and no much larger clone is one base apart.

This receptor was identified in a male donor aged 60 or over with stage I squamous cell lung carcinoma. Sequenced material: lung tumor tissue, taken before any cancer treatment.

The CDR3 has the sequence CAWSRRAQETQYF. The DNA sequence reads TGTGCCTGGAGTAGGAGGGCCCAAGAGACCCAGTACTTC. The rearranged segments are TRBV30 and TRBJ2-5; tentative D gene TRBD2, with 6 bases matching. Measured from the cysteine to the phenylalanine, the CDR3 is 13 residues long. The retained sequence is limited to the CDR3, 39 bases, with the frame set at the first base. Taken from the germline V gene (reference sequence), the CDR1 and CDR2 loops are GTSNPN and SVGIG. V sheds 2 bases and J sheds 1 base, leaving 8 bases between their ends.